The 22 T cell receptor beta chains in this list originate from one sample, sequenced in a study of shared clonotypes between healthy human individuals. TCRdb keeps only in-frame clones here, not all; method: immunoSEQ multiplex PCR. Of fewer than 800,000 clones in the sample, about 91% are singletons; the top ten hold about 24%. The naive CD8 subset, CD45RO-negative cells positively selected for CCR7, excluded terminally differentiated effector memory CD45RA+ cells. Sequencing was done on a sample of naive CD8+ T cells sorted from blood. All receptors come from a man aged 25-40 years in good health.

The chain carries TRBV30 and TRBJ2-1; D gene uncertain. With 0 bases removed from V and 10 bases from J, the gap between germline ends came to 13 bases. The V gene's germline CDR1 is GTSNPN and CDR2 SVGIG (reference sequence). This CDR3 region has 13 residues. The CDR3 here is CAWSVLVTYEQFF. The CDR3 bases are TGTGCCTGGAGTGTCCTAGTAACTTACGAGCAGTTCTTC.

The chain employs TRBV7-9 and TRBJ2-3; the match to TRBD1 covers 9 bases. The CDR3 consists of 16 residues. The ends lost 6 bases at V and 5 bases at J; junction bases unmatched: 12. The V gene's germline CDR1 is SEHNR and CDR2 FQNEAQ (reference sequence). This CDR3 is CASSPFGGQGGDTQYF. In DNA, the CDR3 is TGTGCCAGCAGTCCCTTTGGGGGACAGGGAGGAGATACGCAGTATTTT.

For this clone: One end of the junction is discordant with germline, which a read error may explain. The chain couples TRBV7-7 to TRBJ1-1, with D hard to call. Germline V gene data show CDR1 as SSHAT and CDR2 as FNYEAQ (reference sequence). This CDR3 is 13 amino acids long. The DNA of the CDR3 is TGTGCTAGCAGCCTGGGCCCCCAAACTGAAGCTTTCTTT. Translation gives CASSLGPQTEAFF.

This clone was observed a few times. The V and J genes are TRBV2 and TRBJ1-5, with D unclear. Germline V gene lookup returns CDR1 SNHLY and CDR2 FYNNEI. With 6 bases removed from V and 1 base from J, the gap between germline ends came to 10 bases. The CDR3 is 14 residues long. The CDR3 region has the DNA TGTGCCAGCAGATTGACGCCCAGCAATCAGCCCCAGCATTTT. It codes for CASRLTPSNQPQHF.

The chain joins TRBV19 to TRBJ2-2, with D maybe TRBD2 (6 bases). CDR1 and CDR2 from the germline V gene are LNHDA and SQIVND (reference sequence). The CDR3 consists of 14 residues. The CDR3 is CASRVGGNTGELFF. In DNA form, the CDR3 reads TGTGCTTCGAGAGTGGGAGGGAACACCGGGGAGCTGTTTTTT.

This chain uses TRBV6-1 with TRBJ2-1, with a tentative D call TRBD1 (6 bases). The CDR3 extends over 15 amino acids. Trimming removed 4 bases at V and 8 bases at J, with 18 bases between. Germline V gene sequence: CDR1 MNHNS, CDR2 SASEGT. The DNA for the CDR3 is TGTGCCAGCAGTGGCTATACAGGGCTAGGGGATGAGCAGTTCTTC. Protein product: CASSGYTGLGDEQFF.

The genes are TRBV5-3 and TRBJ2-7; the D is unclear. TRBV5-3 is recorded as an ORF, its role being uncertain. There are 15 residues in the CDR3. Trimming stripped 6 bases from V and 3 bases from J, with 19 bases between. The CDR3 spells CARIMSSRWNYEQYF. CDR3 sequence (DNA): TGTGCCAGAATAATGTCGAGTAGGTGGAACTACGAGCAGTACTTC.

V and J are TRBV11-2 and TRBJ2-7; D remains unclear. The CDR3 consists of 15 residues. Trimming stripped 4 bases from V and 2 bases from J, with 15 bases between. Germline-derived CDR1 and CDR2 are SGHAT and FQNNGV. CDR3 sequence (DNA): TGTGCCAGCAGCTCGACCGGGTGGGGTGCCTACGAGCAGTACTTC. Residues: CASSSTGWGAYEQYF.

The chain employs TRBV27 and TRBJ2-5; D perhaps matches TRBD1 (6 bases). CDR1 and CDR2 from the germline V gene are MNHEY and SMNVEV (reference sequence). V gave up 8 bases and J gave up 5 bases, with 21 bases separating them. This CDR3 has 15 amino acids. The CDR3 DNA sequence: TGTGCCAGCCAAGGGGGAGTGGGAACGGGTGAGACCCAGTACTTC. Encoded protein: CASQGGVGTGETQYF.

This clone was counted a single time. The V and J genes are TRBV7-9 and TRBJ1-3; D not certain. This CDR3 has 19 residues. Deletions cut 0 bases from V and 0 bases from J, with 18 bases between. Germline V CDR1 and CDR2: SEHNR, FQNEAQ (reference sequence). This chain's CDR3 is CASSLATRVGSFSGNTIYF. In DNA form, the CDR3 reads TGTGCCAGCAGCTTAGCGACAAGGGTGGGGAGTTTCTCTGGAAACACCATATATTTT.

This clone was observed a single time. The chain is built from TRBV19 and TRBJ2-7, with 9 nucleotides matching TRBD1. After removal of 5 bases from V and 4 bases from J, the junction contained 9 bases not matched to a gene. The CDR3 loop spans 15 amino acids. Per the germline V gene, CDR1 is LNHDA and CDR2 is SQIVND (reference sequence). The CDR3 here is CASSPYPGQGYEQYF. The CDR3 bases are TGTGCCAGTAGTCCTTATCCGGGACAGGGTTACGAGCAGTACTTC.

This chain links TRBV9 with TRBJ1-4, with D possibly matching TRBD1 (5 bases). The V end lost 0 bases, the J end lost 7 bases, and 13 bases lay between the germline ends. CDR1 and CDR2 from the germline V gene are SGDLS and YYNGEE. The CDR3 consists of 15 residues. CDR3: CASSVEGRVGEKLFF. The CDR3 DNA reads TGTGCCAGCAGCGTAGAGGGCAGGGTGGGTGAAAAACTGTTTTTT.

V is TRBV25-1 and J is TRBJ2-4; 9 bases are shared with TRBD1. V lost 8 bases and J lost 8; bases outside the gene matches: 7. In germline, CDR1 is MGHDK, CDR2 SYGVNS. The CDR3 contains 13 residues. CDR3 coding DNA: TGTGCCAGCGCGACAGGGGGTAAGGACATTCAGTACTTC. It is translated as CASATGGKDIQYF.

This chain joins TRBV7-9 and TRBJ1-2; 8 bases match TRBD1. The V and J ends lost 2 bases and 3 bases, in that order; junction bases with no gene match: 8. CDR3 length: 16 residues. Per germline, CDR1 SEHNR and CDR2 FQNEAQ (reference sequence). DNA of the CDR3: TGTGCCAGCAGCTTACTAGGGGACAGGTTCTACTATGGCTACACCTTC. It is translated as CASSLLGDRFYYGYTF.

V gene TRBV5-1 combines with J gene TRBJ2-7; TRBD1 agrees at 9 bases. With 5 bases clipped from V and 2 bases from J, the junction kept 14 bases outside the gene matches. The germline V gene has CDR1 SGHRS and CDR2 YFSETQ. The CDR3 spans 17 residues. The chain's CDR3 is CASRAGQGSYGAYEQYF. The CDR3 DNA follows: TGCGCCAGCAGAGCGGGACAGGGTTCTTATGGCGCCTACGAGCAGTACTTC. The complete variable domain, with remaining parts taken from reference TRBV5-1 and TRBJ2-7, reads KAGVTQTPRYLIKTRGQQVTLSCSPISGHRSVSWYQQTPGQGLQFLFEYFSETQRNKGNFPGRFSGRQFSNSRSEMNVSTLELGDSALYLCASRAGQGSYGAYEQYFGPGTRLTVT.

The chain couples TRBV27 to TRBJ1-1, with TRBD1 as a possible D gene (6 bases). From germline, CDR1 is MNHEY and CDR2 SMNVEV (reference sequence). The germline V and J ends were trimmed by 4 bases and 10 bases, with 13 bases remaining between them. The CDR3 consists of 12 residues. DNA for the CDR3: TGTGCCAGCAGTTCGACAGGCCTGAGAGCTTTCTTT. This sequence encodes CASSSTGLRAFF.

The rearrangement uses TRBV7-9 and TRBJ2-3; 11 nucleotides align to TRBD2. CDR3 length: 16 residues. J gave up 2 bases and V 7 bases, and 8 bases lay outside the gene matches. The germline V gene has CDR1 SEHNR and CDR2 FQNEAQ (reference sequence). The CDR3 protein is CASIPGLAVSTDTQYF. Here the CDR3 DNA reads TGTGCCAGCATCCCGGGACTAGCGGTATCCACAGATACGCAGTATTTT.

V usage is TRBV6-1 and J usage is TRBJ2-7, with D possibly matching TRBD1 (6 bases). Trimming shortened V by 2 bases and J by 4 bases, and 12 bases separated the two germline ends. Germline V CDR1 and CDR2: MNHNS, SASEGT. This CDR3 comprises 14 residues. As DNA, the CDR3 is TGTGCCAGCAGTGAATGGAGGACAGATTACGAGCAGTACTTC. Its translation is CASSEWRTDYEQYF.

The chain joins TRBV7-8 to TRBJ2-1; D remains ambiguous. This CDR3 has 15 residues. Germline assignment: CDR1 SGHVS and CDR2 FQNEAQ. V was cut by 1 base and J by 8 bases, with 15 bases left in between. In DNA, the CDR3 is TGTGCCAGCAGCTTAGTAGGAATTGAAAGGGATGAGCAGTTCTTC. Translated: CASSLVGIERDEQFF. The variable domain in full, completed from reference TRBV7-8 and TRBJ2-1, reads GAGVSQSPRYKVAKRGQDVALRCDPISGHVSLFWYQQALGQGPEFLTYFQNEAQLDKSGLPSDRFFAERPEGSVSTLKIQRTQQEDSAVYLCASSLVGIERDEQFFGPGTRLTVL.

The chain is built from TRBV5-8 and TRBJ1-2, with a tentative D call TRBD1 (6 bases). Germline assignment: CDR1 SGHTS and CDR2 YDEGEE. This CDR3 is built from 13 residues. Trimming stripped 3 bases from V and 3 bases from J, with 9 bases between. For the CDR3, the DNA is TGTGCCAGCAGCTGGGACACCTACTATGGCTACACCTTC. This encodes CASSWDTYYGYTF.

The chain uses TRBV19 and TRBJ2-7; D perhaps matches TRBD2 (6 bases). Trimming cost V 2 bases and J 3 bases, with 11 bases left between them. Germline V gene lookup returns CDR1 LNHDA and CDR2 SQIVND (reference sequence). The CDR3 is made up of 14 amino acids. The CDR3 loop is CASSISVADYEQYF. The CDR3 DNA is TGTGCCAGTAGTATATCGGTAGCGGACTACGAGCAGTACTTC. The complete variable domain, with remaining parts taken from reference TRBV19 and TRBJ2-7, reads DGGITQSPKYLFRKEGQNVTLSCEQNLNHDAMYWYRQDPGQGLRLIYYSQIVNDFQKGDIAEGYSVSREKKESFPLTVTSAQKNPTAFYLCASSISVADYEQYFGPGTRLTVT.

V is TRBV5-5 and J is TRBJ1-3; D unresolved. Per germline, CDR1 SGHKS and CDR2 YYEKEE (reference sequence). This CDR3 spans 13 amino acids. V lost 4 bases to trimming and J lost 0 bases, with 5 bases between them. The CDR3 spells CASSENSGNTIYF. For the CDR3, the DNA is TGTGCCAGCAGCGAGAACTCTGGAAACACCATATATTTT.